This T cell receptor (beta chain) was documented in a study of T cell clonality in common variable immunodeficiency. Study-wide points: Shared TCRbeta clones were fewer between CVID subjects than controls. Reportedly, TCR beta sequences from common variable immunodeficiency showed fewer deletions and N-nucleotide insertions.

This clone was found many times. The target antigen is unknown. TCRdb's table, derived via immunoSEQ multiplex PCR, lists solely in-frame clones and lacks some. The sample contains about 30,000 clones, none of them singletons. CVID meant reduced serum IgG, IgA and/or IgM plus specific antibody deficiency. Patients and controls were mostly of Caucasian heritage. Blood samples were heparinized, about 4.5 to 8 ml per donor. The receptor comes from a human donor with common variable immunodeficiency. The specimen sequenced was peripheral blood mononuclear cells.

The CDR3 sequence: CAISLDRVGELFF. Incomplete CDR3 DNA: TGTGCCATCAGCTTGGACAGGGTTGGGGAG. This rearrangement joins TRBV10-3 to TRBJ2-2, with TRBD1 matching 8 bases. The DNA ends 3 residues before the CDR3 does, and the rest of the CDR3 is filled in from the germline J gene. Germline V gene sequence: CDR1 ENHRY, CDR2 SYGVKD. Trimming at V came to 6 bases and at J to 8 bases, leaving 5 bases not matched to a gene. This CDR3 region has 13 residues.